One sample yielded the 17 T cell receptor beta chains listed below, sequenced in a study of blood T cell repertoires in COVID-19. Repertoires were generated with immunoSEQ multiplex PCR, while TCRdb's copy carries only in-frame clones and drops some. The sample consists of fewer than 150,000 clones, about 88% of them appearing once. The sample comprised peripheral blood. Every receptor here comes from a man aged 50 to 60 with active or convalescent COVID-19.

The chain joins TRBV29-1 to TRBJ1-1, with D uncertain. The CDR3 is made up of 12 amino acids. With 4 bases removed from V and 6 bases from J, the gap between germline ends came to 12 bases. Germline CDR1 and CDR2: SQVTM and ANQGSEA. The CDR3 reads CSVGLGAAEAFF. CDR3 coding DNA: TGCAGCGTTGGTCTGGGAGCGGCTGAAGCTTTCTTT.

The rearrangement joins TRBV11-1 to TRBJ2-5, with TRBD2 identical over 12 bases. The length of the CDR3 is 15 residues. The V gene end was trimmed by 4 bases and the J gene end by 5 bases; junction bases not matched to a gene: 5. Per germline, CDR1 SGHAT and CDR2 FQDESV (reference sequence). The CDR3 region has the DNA TGTGCCAGCAGCTGGACTAGCGGGAAAGGGGAGACCCAGTACTTC. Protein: CASSWTSGKGETQYF.

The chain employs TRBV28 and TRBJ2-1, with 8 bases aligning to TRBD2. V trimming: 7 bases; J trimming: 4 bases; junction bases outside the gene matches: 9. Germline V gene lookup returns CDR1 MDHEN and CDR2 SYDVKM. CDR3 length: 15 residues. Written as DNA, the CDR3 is TGTGCCAGCACCGCAAGCGGGGGCTCTTACAATGAGCAGTTCTTC. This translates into CASTASGGSYNEQFF.

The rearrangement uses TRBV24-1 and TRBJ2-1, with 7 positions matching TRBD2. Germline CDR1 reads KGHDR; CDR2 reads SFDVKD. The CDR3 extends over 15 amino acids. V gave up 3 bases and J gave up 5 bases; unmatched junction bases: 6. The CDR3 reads CATSDAGLGDNEQFF. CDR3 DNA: TGTGCCACCAGTGATGCCGGACTAGGAGACAATGAGCAGTTCTTC.

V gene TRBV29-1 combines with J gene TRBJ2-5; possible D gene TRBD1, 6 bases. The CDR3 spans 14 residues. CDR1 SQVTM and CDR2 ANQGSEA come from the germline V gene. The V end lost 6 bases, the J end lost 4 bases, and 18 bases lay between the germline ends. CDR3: CSVSNHQGRETQYF. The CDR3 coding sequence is TGCAGCGTCTCCAATCATCAGGGGAGAGAGACCCAGTACTTC.

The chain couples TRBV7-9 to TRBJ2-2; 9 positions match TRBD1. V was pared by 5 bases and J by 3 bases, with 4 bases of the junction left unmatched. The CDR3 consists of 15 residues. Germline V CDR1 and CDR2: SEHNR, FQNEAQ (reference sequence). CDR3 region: CASSPGQGDTGELFF. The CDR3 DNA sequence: TGTGCCAGCAGCCCGGGACAGGGAGACACCGGGGAGCTGTTTTTT.

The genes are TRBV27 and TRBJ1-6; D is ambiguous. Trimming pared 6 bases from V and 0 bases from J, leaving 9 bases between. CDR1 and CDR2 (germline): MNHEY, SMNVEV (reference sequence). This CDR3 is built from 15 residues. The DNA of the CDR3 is TGTGCCAGCAGACCAATGAGCTCCTATAATTCACCCCTCCACTTT. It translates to CASRPMSSYNSPLHF.

The CDR3 coding sequence is TGTGCCAGCAGAGCAGCGGGGAGCTCCTACAATGAGCAGTTCTTC. Protein sequence: CASRAAGSSYNEQFF. This chain joins TRBV28 and TRBJ2-1, with 7 positions matching TRBD2. The CDR3 spans 15 residues. Losses at the gene ends were 6 bases for V and 0 bases for J; bases not matched to a gene: 5. Looked up from germline, CDR1 is MDHEN and CDR2 is SYDVKM.

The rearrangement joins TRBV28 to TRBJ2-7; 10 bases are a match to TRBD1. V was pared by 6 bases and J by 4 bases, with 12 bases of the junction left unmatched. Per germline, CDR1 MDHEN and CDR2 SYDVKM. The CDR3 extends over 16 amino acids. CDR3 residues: CASSPYRDRGKYEQYF. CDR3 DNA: TGTGCCAGCAGCCCATACCGGGACAGGGGAAAATACGAGCAGTACTTC.

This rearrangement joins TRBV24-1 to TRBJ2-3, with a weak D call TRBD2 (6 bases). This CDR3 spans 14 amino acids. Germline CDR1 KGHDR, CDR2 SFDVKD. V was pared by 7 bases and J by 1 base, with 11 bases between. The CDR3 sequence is CATSLGLGTDTQYF. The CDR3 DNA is TGTGCCACCAGCTTGGGACTTGGCACAGATACGCAGTATTTT.

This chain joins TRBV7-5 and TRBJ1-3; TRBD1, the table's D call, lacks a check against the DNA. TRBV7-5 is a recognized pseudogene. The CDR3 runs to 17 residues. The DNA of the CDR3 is TGTGCCAGAAGCTTAGGGGGGCCCGAACACTCTGGAAACACCATATATTTT. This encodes CARSLGGPEHSGNTIYF.

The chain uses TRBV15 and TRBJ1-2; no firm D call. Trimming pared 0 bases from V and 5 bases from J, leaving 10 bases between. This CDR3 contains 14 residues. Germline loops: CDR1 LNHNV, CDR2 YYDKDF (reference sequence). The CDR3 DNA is TGTGCCACCAGCAGAGATTTTACTTGGTATGGCTACACCTTC. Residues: CATSRDFTWYGYTF. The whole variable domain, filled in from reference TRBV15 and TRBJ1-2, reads DAMVIQNPRYQVTQFGKPVTLSCSQTLNHNVMYWYQQKSSQAPKLLFHYYDKDFNNEADTPDNFQSRRPNTSFCFLDIRSPGLGDTAMYLCATSRDFTWYGYTFGSGTRLTVV.

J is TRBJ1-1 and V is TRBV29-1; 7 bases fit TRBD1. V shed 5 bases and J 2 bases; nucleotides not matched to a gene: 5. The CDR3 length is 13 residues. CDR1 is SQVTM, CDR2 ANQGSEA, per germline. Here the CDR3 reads CSVQGGFNTEAFF. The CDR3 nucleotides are TGCAGCGTTCAGGGGGGCTTTAACACTGAAGCTTTCTTT. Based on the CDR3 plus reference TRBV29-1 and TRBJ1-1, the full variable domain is SAVISQKPSRDICQRGTSLTIQCQVDSQVTMMFWYRQQPGQSLTLIATANQGSEATYESGFVIDKFPISRPNLTFSTLTVSNMSPEDSSIYLCSVQGGFNTEAFFGQGTRLTVV.

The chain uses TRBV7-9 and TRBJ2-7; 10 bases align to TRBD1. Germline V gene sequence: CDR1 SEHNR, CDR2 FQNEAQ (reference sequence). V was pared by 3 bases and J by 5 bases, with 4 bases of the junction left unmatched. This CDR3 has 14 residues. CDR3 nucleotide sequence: TGTGCCAGCAGCTTTAGGACAGGGGGAAACGAGCAGTACTTC. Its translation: CASSFRTGGNEQYF.

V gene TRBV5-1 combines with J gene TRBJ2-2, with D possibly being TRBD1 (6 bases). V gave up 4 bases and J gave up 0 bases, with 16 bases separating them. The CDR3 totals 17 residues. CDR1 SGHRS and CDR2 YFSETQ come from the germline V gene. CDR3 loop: CASSANPGDPNTGELFF. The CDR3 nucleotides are TGCGCCAGCAGCGCCAATCCAGGGGACCCGAACACCGGGGAGCTGTTTTTT. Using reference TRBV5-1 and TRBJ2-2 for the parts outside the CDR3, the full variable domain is KAGVTQTPRYLIKTRGQQVTLSCSPISGHRSVSWYQQTPGQGLQFLFEYFSETQRNKGNFPGRFSGRQFSNSRSEMNVSTLELGDSALYLCASSANPGDPNTGELFFGEGSRLTVL.

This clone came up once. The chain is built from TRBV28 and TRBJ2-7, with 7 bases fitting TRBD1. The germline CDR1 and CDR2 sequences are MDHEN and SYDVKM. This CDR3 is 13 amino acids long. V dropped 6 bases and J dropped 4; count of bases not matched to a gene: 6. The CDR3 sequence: CASSPGQLYEQYF. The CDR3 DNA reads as TGTGCCAGCAGCCCGGGACAGCTTTACGAGCAGTACTTC.

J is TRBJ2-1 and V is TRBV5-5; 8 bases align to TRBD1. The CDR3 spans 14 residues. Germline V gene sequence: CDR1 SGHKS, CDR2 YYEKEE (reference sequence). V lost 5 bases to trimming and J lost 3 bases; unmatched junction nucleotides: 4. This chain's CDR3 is CASSSGTGYNEQFF. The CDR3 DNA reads TGTGCCAGCAGTTCCGGGACAGGCTACAATGAGCAGTTCTTC.